The source of this T cell receptor (beta chain) is a study of cytomegalovirus exposure and HLA in healthy donors. Study-level points and caveats: Reportedly, HLA-A and HLA-B alleles of most subjects were accurately predicted from TCR beta. Later, an analysis showed that TCR beta chains associated with HLA were more clonally expanded than others that were equally common.

The CDR3 is 14 residues long. V lost 2 bases and J lost 0, with 6 bases in between. CDR1 and CDR2 from the germline V gene are SGHRS and YFSETQ. Primers included in the PCR were 60 Vbeta and 13 Jbeta primers. Data came from immunoSEQ multiplex PCR; TCRdb stores just in-frame clones and leaves some out. Seen here are about 130,000 clones, roughly 77% observed once, and the top ten hold approximately 4.3%. Of note for this clone: Its antigen is not identified. This sample includes further DNA sequences coding for the same CDR3.

The chain is built from TRBV5-1 and TRBJ2-1; weak D call: TRBD2 (5 bases). This TCR derives from a man aged 30-40 years in good health. The sample taken for sequencing was PBMCs. The DNA for the CDR3 is TGCGCCAGCAGCTTTGGGAGCTCCTACAATGAGCAGTTCTTC. This translates into CASSFGSSYNEQFF.